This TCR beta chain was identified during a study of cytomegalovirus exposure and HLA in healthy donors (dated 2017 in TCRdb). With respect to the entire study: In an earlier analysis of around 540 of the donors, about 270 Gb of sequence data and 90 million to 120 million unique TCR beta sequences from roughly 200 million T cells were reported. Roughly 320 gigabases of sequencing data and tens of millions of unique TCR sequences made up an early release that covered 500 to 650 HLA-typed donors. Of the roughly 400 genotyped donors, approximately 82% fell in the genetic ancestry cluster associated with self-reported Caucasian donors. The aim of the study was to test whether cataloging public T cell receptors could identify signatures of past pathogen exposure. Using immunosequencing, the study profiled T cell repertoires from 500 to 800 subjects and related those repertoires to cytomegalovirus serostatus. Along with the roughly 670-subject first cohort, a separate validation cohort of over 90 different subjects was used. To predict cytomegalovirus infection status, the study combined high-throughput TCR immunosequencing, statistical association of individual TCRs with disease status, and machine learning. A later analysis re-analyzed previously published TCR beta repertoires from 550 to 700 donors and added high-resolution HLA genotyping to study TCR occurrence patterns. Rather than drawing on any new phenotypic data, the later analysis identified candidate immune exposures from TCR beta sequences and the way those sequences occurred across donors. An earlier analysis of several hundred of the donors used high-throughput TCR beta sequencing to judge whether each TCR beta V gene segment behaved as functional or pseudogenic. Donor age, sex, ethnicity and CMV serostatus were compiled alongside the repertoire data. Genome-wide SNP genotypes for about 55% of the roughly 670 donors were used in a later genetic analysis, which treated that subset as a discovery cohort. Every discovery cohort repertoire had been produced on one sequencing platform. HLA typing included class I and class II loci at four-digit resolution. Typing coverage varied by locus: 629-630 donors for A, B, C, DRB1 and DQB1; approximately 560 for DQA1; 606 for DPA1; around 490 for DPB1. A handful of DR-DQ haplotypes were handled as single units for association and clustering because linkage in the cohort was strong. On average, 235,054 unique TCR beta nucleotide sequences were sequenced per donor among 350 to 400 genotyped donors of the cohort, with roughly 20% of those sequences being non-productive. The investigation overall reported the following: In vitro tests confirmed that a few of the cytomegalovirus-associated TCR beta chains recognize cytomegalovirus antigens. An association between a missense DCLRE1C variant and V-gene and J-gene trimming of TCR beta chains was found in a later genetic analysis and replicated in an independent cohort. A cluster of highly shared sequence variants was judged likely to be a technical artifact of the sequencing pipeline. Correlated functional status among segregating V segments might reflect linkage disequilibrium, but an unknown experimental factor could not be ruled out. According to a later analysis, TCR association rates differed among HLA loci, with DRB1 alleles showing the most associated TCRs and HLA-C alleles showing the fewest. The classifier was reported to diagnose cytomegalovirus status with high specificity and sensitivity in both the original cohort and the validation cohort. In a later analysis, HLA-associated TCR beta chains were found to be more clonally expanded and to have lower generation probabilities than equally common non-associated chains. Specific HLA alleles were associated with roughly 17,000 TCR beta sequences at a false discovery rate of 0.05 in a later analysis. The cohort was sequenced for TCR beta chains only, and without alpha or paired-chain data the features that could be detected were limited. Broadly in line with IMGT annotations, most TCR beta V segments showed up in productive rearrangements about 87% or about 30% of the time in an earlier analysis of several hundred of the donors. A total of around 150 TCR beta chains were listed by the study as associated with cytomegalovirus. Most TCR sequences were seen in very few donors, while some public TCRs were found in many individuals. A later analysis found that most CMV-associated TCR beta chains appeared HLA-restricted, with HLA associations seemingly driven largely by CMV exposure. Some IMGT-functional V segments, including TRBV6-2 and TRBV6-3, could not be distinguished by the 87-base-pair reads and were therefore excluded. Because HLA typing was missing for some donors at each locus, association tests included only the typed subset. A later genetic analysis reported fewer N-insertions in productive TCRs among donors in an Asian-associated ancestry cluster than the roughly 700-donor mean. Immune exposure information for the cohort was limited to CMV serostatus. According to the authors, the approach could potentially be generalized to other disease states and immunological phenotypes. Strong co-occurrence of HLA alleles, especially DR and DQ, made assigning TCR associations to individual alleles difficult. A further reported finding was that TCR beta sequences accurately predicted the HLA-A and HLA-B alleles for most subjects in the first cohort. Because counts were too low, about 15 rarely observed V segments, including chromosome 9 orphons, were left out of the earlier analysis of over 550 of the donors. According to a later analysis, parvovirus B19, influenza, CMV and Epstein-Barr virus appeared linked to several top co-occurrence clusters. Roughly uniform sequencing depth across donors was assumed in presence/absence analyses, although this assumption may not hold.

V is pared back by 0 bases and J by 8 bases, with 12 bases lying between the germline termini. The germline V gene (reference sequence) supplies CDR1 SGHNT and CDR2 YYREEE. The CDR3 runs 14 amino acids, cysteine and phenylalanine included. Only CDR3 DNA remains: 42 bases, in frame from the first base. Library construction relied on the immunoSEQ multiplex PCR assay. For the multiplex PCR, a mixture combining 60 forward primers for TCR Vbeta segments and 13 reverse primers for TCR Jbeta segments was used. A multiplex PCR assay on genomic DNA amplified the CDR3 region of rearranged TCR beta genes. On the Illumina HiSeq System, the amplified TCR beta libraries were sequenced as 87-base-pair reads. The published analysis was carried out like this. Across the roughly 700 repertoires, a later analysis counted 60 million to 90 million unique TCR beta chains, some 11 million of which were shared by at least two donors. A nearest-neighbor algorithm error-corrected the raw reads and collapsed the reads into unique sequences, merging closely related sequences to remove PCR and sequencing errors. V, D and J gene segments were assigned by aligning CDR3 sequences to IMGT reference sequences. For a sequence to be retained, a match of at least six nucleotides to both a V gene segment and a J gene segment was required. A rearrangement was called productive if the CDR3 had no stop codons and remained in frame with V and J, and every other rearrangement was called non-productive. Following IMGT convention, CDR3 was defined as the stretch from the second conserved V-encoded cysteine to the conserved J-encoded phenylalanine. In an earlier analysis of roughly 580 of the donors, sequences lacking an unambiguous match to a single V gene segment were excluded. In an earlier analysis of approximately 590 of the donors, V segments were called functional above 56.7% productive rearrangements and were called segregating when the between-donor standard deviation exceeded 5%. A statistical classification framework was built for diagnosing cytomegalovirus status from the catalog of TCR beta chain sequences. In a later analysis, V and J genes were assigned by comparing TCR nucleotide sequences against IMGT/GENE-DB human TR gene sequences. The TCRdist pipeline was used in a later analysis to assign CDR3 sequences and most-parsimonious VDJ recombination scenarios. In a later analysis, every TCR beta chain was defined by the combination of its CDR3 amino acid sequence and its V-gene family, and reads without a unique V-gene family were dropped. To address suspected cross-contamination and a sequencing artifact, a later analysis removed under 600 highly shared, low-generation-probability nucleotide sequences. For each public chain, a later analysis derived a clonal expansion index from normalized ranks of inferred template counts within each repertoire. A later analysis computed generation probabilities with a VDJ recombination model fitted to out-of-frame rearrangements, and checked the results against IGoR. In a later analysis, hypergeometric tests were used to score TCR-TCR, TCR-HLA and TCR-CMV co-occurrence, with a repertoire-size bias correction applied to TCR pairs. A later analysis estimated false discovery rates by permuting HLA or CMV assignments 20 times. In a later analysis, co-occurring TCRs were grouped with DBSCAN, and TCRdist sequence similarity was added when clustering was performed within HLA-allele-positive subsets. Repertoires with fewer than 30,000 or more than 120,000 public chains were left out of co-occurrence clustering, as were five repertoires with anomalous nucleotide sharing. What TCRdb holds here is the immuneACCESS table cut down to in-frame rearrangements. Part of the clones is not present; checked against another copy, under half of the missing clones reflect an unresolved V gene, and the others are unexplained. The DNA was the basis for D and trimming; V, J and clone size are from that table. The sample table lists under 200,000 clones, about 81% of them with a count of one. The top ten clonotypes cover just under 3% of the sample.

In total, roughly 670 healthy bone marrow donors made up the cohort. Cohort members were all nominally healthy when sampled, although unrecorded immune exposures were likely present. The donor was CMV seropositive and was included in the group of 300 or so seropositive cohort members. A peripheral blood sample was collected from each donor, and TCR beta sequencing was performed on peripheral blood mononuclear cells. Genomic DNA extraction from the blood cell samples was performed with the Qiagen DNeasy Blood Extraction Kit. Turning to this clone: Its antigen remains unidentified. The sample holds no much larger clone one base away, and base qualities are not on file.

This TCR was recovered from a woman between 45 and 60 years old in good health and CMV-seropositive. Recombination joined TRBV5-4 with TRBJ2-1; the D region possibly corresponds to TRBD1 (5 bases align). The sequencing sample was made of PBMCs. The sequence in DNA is TGTGCCAGCAGCTTGGCTCAGGGTAGTGATGAGCAGTTCTTC. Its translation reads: CASSLAQGSDEQFF.